This entry lists 30 T cell receptor beta chains sequenced from one sample in a study of cytomegalovirus exposure and HLA in healthy donors. Use of 60 Vbeta and 13 Jbeta primers characterized the PCR. Libraries were prepared by immunoSEQ multiplex PCR; TCRdb keeps only in-frame clonotypes and omits some of them. The repertoire holds around 170,000 clones, with roughly 77% as singletons. The material sequenced was PBMCs. The receptors were sampled from a young woman in good health and CMV-seronegative.

The chain recombines TRBV6-5 with TRBJ2-5; no clear D. The V and J ends lost 6 bases and 1 base respectively, with 12 bases between them. The CDR3 length is 14 residues. Looked up from germline, CDR1 is MNHEY and CDR2 is SVGAGI. The CDR3 DNA follows: TGTGCCAGCAGCCCAAGTCGCAGCCAAGAGACCCAGTACTTC. The encoded protein is CASSPSRSQETQYF.

The chain is built from TRBV6-1 and TRBJ1-1; no reliable D call. This CDR3 contains 12 residues. Between the trimmed V and J ends, which lost 3 bases and 7 bases, there was a span of 9 bases. Germline values: CDR1 MNHNS, CDR2 SASEGT. CDR3 residues: CASSEAGVEAFF. CDR3 nucleotide sequence: TGTGCCAGCAGTGAGGCCGGAGTTGAAGCTTTCTTT.

The chain links TRBV5-1 to TRBJ2-5; 10 bases agree with TRBD2. The junction had 16 bases not matched to a gene; V was cut back by 7 bases and J by 1 base. The CDR3 loop spans 18 amino acids. The V gene's germline CDR1 is SGHRS and CDR2 YFSETQ. The DNA for the CDR3 is TGCGCCAGCTTTACGGGACTAGCGTTCTCACTAGCCCAAGAGACCCAGTACTTC. Translated: CASFTGLAFSLAQETQYF.

V usage is TRBV7-9 and J usage is TRBJ2-7; 9 positions match TRBD1. This CDR3 spans 16 amino acids. V shed 0 bases, J shed 5 bases, and the junction held 8 bases outside the gene matches. Germline V gene sequence: CDR1 SEHNR, CDR2 FQNEAQ (reference sequence). The CDR3 reads CASSLAGTGIRHEQYF. CDR3 bases: TGTGCCAGCAGCTTAGCCGGGACAGGGATTCGCCACGAGCAGTACTTC.

This chain joins TRBV10-3 and TRBJ2-6; 11 positions agree with TRBD2. CDR1 and CDR2 (germline): ENHRY, SYGVKD. The CDR3 covers 17 residues. Unmatched junction bases numbered 4, after V lost 6 bases and J lost 0 bases. CDR3 in DNA: TGTGCCATCAGCACAGGACTAGCGGGCTCTGGGGCCAACGTCCTGACTTTC. Encoded protein: CAISTGLAGSGANVLTF.

CDR3 nucleotide sequence: TGCGCCAGCAGGTCAGGGGCCATGAACACTGAAGCTTTCTTT. Protein sequence: CASRSGAMNTEAFF. The chain combines TRBV5-1 with TRBJ1-1, with a possible D match to TRBD1 (6 bases). This CDR3 contains 14 residues. Trimming cost V 5 bases and J 0 bases, with 11 bases left between them. Germline CDR1 reads SGHRS; CDR2 reads YFSETQ.

The V call is TRBV5-6, the J call TRBJ2-3; possibly TRBD2 for D (6 bases). Trimming cost V 0 bases and J 3 bases, with 8 bases left between them. Germline V CDR1 and CDR2: SGHDT, YYEEEE. The CDR3 has 14 residues. The CDR3 here is CASSLAGGTDTQYF. The CDR3 nucleotides read TGTGCCAGCAGCTTGGCAGGAGGGACAGATACGCAGTATTTT.

The rearrangement uses TRBV2 and TRBJ1-2, with D possibly being TRBD1 (5 bases). The V end was cut by 6 bases, the J end by 3 bases, with 17 bases between. The germline V gene has CDR1 SNHLY and CDR2 FYNNEI. The CDR3 extends over 15 amino acids. The CDR3 spells CASRGVGQADYGYTF. Written as DNA, the CDR3 is TGTGCCAGCAGAGGGGTCGGGCAGGCAGACTATGGCTACACCTTC.

The chain joins TRBV2 to TRBJ1-5; D not certain. Germline values: CDR1 SNHLY, CDR2 FYNNEI. The CDR3 totals 15 residues. V was clipped by 2 bases and J by 4 bases, with 12 bases between them. This CDR3 reads CASSEFTSSNQPQHF. The CDR3 coding sequence is TGTGCCAGCAGTGAATTCACGAGTTCAAATCAGCCCCAGCATTTT. Combining the CDR3 with reference TRBV2 and TRBJ1-5 gives the whole variable domain EPEVTQTPSHQVTQMGQEVILRCVPISNHLYFYWYRQILGQKVEFLVSFYNNEISEKSEIFDDQFSVERPDGSNFTLKIRSTKLEDSAMYFCASSEFTSSNQPQHFGDGTRLSIL.

The rearrangement uses TRBV19 and TRBJ1-6, with 10 nucleotides matching TRBD1. Germline V gene sequence: CDR1 LNHDA, CDR2 SQIVND (reference sequence). The CDR3 contains 14 residues. The V gene end was trimmed by 10 bases and the J gene end by 5 bases; junction bases not matched to a gene: 5. The CDR3 region is CATGQGGNNSPLHF. The CDR3 nucleotides read TGTGCCACCGGACAGGGGGGAAATAATTCACCCCTCCACTTT.

This clone was detected only a few times. The chain uses TRBV19 and TRBJ2-4, with 10 positions matching TRBD2. CDR1 is LNHDA, CDR2 SQIVND, per germline (reference sequence). The CDR3 consists of 19 residues. V lost 3 bases to trimming and J lost 0 bases; unmatched junction nucleotides: 11. This CDR3 reads CASSIGLAGDQVAKNIQYF. Here the CDR3 DNA reads TGTGCCAGTAGTATCGGGCTAGCGGGGGACCAAGTAGCCAAAAACATTCAGTACTTC.

The V gene is TRBV7-6, the J gene TRBJ1-3, with unresolved D. CDR1 and CDR2 (germline): SGHVS, FNYEAQ. CDR3 length: 15 residues. Trimming stripped 2 bases from V and 0 bases from J, with 8 bases between. As DNA, the CDR3 is TGTGCCAGCAGCTTATCACAGCTCTCTGGAAACACCATATATTTT. This translates into CASSLSQLSGNTIYF.

This clone was seen more than once but under ten times. The chain recombines TRBV23-1 with TRBJ2-7, with D tentatively TRBD2 (7 bases). TRBV23-1 is an ORF, and what it does is uncertain. V gave up 2 bases and J gave up 7 bases, with 24 bases separating them. This CDR3 region has 17 residues. The CDR3 DNA reads TGCGCCAGCAGTCAACGCGCGAGGGGAGGGGGTCTGCGGGAGCAGTACTTC. This gives the protein CASSQRARGGGLREQYF.

The chain recombines TRBV19 with TRBJ1-1, with TRBD1 identical over 9 bases. V lost 7 bases to trimming and J lost 6 bases; unmatched junction nucleotides: 15. In germline, CDR1 is LNHDA, CDR2 SQIVND (reference sequence). The CDR3 is 16 residues long. The CDR3 protein is CASNMGTGGSDAEAFF. The CDR3 coding sequence is TGTGCCAGTAACATGGGAACAGGGGGCTCGGACGCTGAAGCTTTCTTT.

The chain links TRBV14 to TRBJ2-7, with 8 bases identical to TRBD1. CDR3 length equals 17 residues. The V segment lost 1 base and the J segment 4 bases; nucleotides outside the gene matches: 12. Germline values: CDR1 SGHDN, CDR2 FVKESK. CDR3: CASSQVGRGRASYEQYF. CDR3 DNA: TGTGCCAGCAGCCAAGTTGGCAGGGGGCGAGCGTCTTACGAGCAGTACTTC. The full variable domain, with the rest looked up from reference TRBV14 and TRBJ2-7, is EAGVTQFPSHSVIEKGQTVTLRCDPISGHDNLYWYRRVMGKEIKFLLHFVKESKQDESGMPNNRFLAERTGGTYSTLKVQPAELEDSGVYFCASSQVGRGRASYEQYFGPGTRLTVT.

The chain employs TRBV2 and TRBJ2-5; D may be TRBD1 (5 bases). The CDR3 is 14 residues long. V was shortened by 4 bases and J by 1 base, with 10 bases between the two germline ends. CDR1 and CDR2 (germline): SNHLY, FYNNEI. The chain's CDR3 is CASSVNRPQETQYF. CDR3 bases: TGTGCCAGCAGTGTAAACAGGCCCCAAGAGACCCAGTACTTC.

The chain combines TRBV21-1 with TRBJ2-7; the D call TRBD1 from the table was never checked on the DNA. TRBV21-1 is an annotated pseudogene. This CDR3 has 15 amino acids. In DNA, the CDR3 is TGTGCCAGCAACGATAATGGGACAGTCACCTACGAGCAGTACTTC. Its protein is CASNDNGTVTYEQYF.

V and J are TRBV4-3 and TRBJ2-7, with 8 nucleotides matching TRBD2. The CDR3 is 15 residues long. CDR1 is LGHNA, CDR2 YSLEER, per germline. V lost 2 bases, J lost 3 bases, and 6 bases stayed unmatched. CDR3 region: CASSQNTGLGYEQYF. For the CDR3, the DNA is TGCGCCAGCAGCCAAAATACGGGACTAGGCTACGAGCAGTACTTC.

V and J are TRBV4-1 and TRBJ1-1; 8 bases map to TRBD1. After removal of 7 bases from V and 5 bases from J, the junction contained 6 bases not matched to a gene. Germline CDR1 reads MGHRA; CDR2 reads YSYEKL. The CDR3 consists of 13 residues. The CDR3 DNA reads as TGCGCCAGCACTAGAGACAGGGGAACTGAAGCTTTCTTT. It specifies CASTRDRGTEAFF.

This chain uses TRBV5-1 with TRBJ1-1, with TRBD1 matching 7 bases. The length of the CDR3 is 13 residues. The germline gives CDR1 SGHRS, CDR2 YFSETQ. Trimming took 3 bases from V and 6 from J; bases not matched to a gene: 5. The CDR3 loop is CASSSQGGPEAFF. The CDR3 DNA follows: TGCGCCAGCAGCTCGCAGGGGGGACCTGAAGCTTTCTTT.

The chain links TRBV4-2 to TRBJ2-2; no reliable D call. Trimming cost V 4 bases and J 5 bases, with 14 bases left between them. Germline V lookup: CDR1 LGHNA, CDR2 YNFKEQ. The CDR3 length is 15 residues. The CDR3 loop reads CASSLGSLGTGELFF. For the CDR3, the DNA is TGTGCCAGCAGCCTTGGAAGCCTCGGGACCGGGGAGCTGTTTTTT.

This clone was observed a handful of times. The rearrangement joins TRBV2 to TRBJ2-3; 12 bases fit TRBD2. The J segment lost 2 bases and the V segment lost 5 bases, leaving 2 bases of the junction unmatched. CDR1 and CDR2 (germline): SNHLY, FYNNEI. This CDR3 region has 15 residues. The CDR3 reads CASSRLAGDTDTQYF. As DNA, the CDR3 is TGTGCCAGCAGTCGACTAGCGGGGGACACAGATACGCAGTATTTT.

This clone has only a few counts. One junction end does not reproduce the germline sequence, and a read error may be involved. The V gene is TRBV2, the J gene TRBJ2-5; 7 nucleotides agree with TRBD2. CDR1 is SNHLY and CDR2 is FYNNEI in the germline V gene. The CDR3 spans 11 residues. CDR3: CASSGRAGVNF. The DNA for the CDR3 is TGTGCCAGCAGCGGCAGGGCGGGGGTGAACTTC. The full variable domain, its missing parts supplied by reference TRBV2 and TRBJ2-5, is EPEVTQTPSHQVTQMGQEVILRCVPISNHLYFYWYRQILGQKVEFLVSFYNNEISEKSEIFDDQFSVERPDGSNFTLKIRSTKLEDSAMYFCASSGRAGVNFGPGTRLLVL.

The chain recombines TRBV9 with TRBJ1-1; D is undetermined. Germline V gene data show CDR1 as SGDLS and CDR2 as YYNGEE. V was pared by 4 bases and J by 7 bases, with 11 bases between. The CDR3 has 12 residues. CDR3 coding DNA: TGTGCCAGCAGCCTAAGCGGGGATGAAGCTTTCTTT. Its protein product is CASSLSGDEAFF. Full variable domain (missing parts from reference TRBV9 and TRBJ1-1): DSGVTQTPKHLITATGQRVTLRCSPRSGDLSVYWYQQSLDQGLQFLIQYYNGEERAKGNILERFSAQQFPDLHSELNLSSLELGDSALYFCASSLSGDEAFFGQGTRLTVV.

The rearrangement uses TRBV5-6 and TRBJ2-1; 12 nucleotides match TRBD2. CDR3 length: 17 amino acids. Trimming at V came to 0 bases and at J to 4 bases, leaving 5 bases not matched to a gene. Germline assignment: CDR1 SGHDT and CDR2 YYEEEE. In DNA form, the CDR3 reads TGTGCCAGCAGCTTGGGAAGACTAGCGGGGGATTACAATGAGCAGTTCTTC. This translates into CASSLGRLAGDYNEQFF.

The chain combines TRBV7-8 with TRBJ1-1; D call uncertain. This CDR3 comprises 15 residues. The germline CDR1 and CDR2 sequences are SGHVS and FQNEAQ. V was clipped by 5 bases and J by 3 bases, with 16 bases between them. CDR3 coding DNA: TGTGCCAGCAGCGCACGGCGCGGGTTTTACACTGAAGCTTTCTTT. Translation: CASSARRGFYTEAFF.

The V gene is TRBV5-1, the J gene TRBJ2-7, with 10 bases matching TRBD2. V lost 4 bases and J lost 0; bases outside the gene matches: 7. Per germline, CDR1 SGHRS and CDR2 YFSETQ. The CDR3 totals 16 residues. This chain's CDR3 is CASSTPSGGDSYEQYF. CDR3 nucleotides: TGCGCCAGCAGCACACCGAGCGGGGGGGACTCCTACGAGCAGTACTTC.

This rearrangement joins TRBV5-1 to TRBJ2-7; a weak D match, TRBD1 (6 bases). The CDR3 consists of 14 residues. Germline V lookup: CDR1 SGHRS, CDR2 YFSETQ. V was cut by 3 bases and J by 1 base, with 11 bases left in between. CDR3 sequence (DNA): TGCGCCAGCAGCTCAACAGGGCATTCCTACGAGCAGTACTTC. Protein: CASSSTGHSYEQYF.

The rearrangement joins TRBV27 to TRBJ1-2, with a tentative D call TRBD1 (6 bases). This CDR3 has 14 amino acids. CDR1 is MNHEY and CDR2 is SMNVEV in the germline V gene (reference sequence). V dropped 3 bases and J dropped 8 bases, with 16 bases sitting between them. The CDR3 here is CASSFSVGGGGYTF. The CDR3 DNA sequence: TGTGCCAGCAGTTTTTCGGTTGGGGGGGGCGGCTACACCTTC.

The rearrangement joins TRBV27 to TRBJ2-1, with a weak D call TRBD2 (6 bases). The germline V and J ends were trimmed by 8 bases and 9 bases, with 17 bases remaining between them. CDR1 and CDR2 (germline): MNHEY, SMNVEV (reference sequence). This CDR3 spans 13 amino acids. The CDR3 DNA reads TGTGCCAGCGCCGCCGGAGGGCGGGTTGAGCAGTTCTTC. Translation: CASAAGGRVEQFF.